A selection of T cell receptor beta chains follows, all from one sample in a study of blood T cell repertoires in COVID-19. Sequencing used immunoSEQ multiplex PCR; TCRdb keeps in-frame clones, though not all of them. The sample yields some 140,000 clones, roughly 85% seen once. Sequencing input: peripheral blood. The receptors originated from a man between 60 and 70 years old with acute or convalescent COVID-19. The CDR3 runs from the conserved cysteine through the conserved F or W. The D gene is left open where the match is weak. A row's size may be missing; if present it is once, few, many or a size class.

v_gene	j_gene	d_gene	abundance	CDR3nt	CDR3aa
TRBV30	TRBJ2-4	TRBD2	NA	TGTGCCTGGAGTTCTGCGGGGGGAAACATTCAGTACTTC	CAWSSAGGNIQYF
TRBV29-1	TRBJ2-2	NA	NA	TGCAGCGTGACGACCTGGGCCAGCGGGAACACCGGGGAGCTGTTTTTT	CSVTTWASGNTGELFF
TRBV4-1	TRBJ1-2	NA	NA	TGCGCCAGCAGCCAAGATGTAGAGGGCCGGGGTGGCTACACCTTC	CASSQDVEGRGGYTF
TRBV4-3	TRBJ1-5	NA	NA	TGCGCCAGCAGCCAAGATTGGGGGGTCAATCAGCCCCAGCATTTT	CASSQDWGVNQPQHF
TRBV6-2/TRBV6-3	TRBJ2-5	TRBD1	NA	TGTGCCAGCAGTTATAGACAGGGGTTGGAGACCCAGTACTTC	CASSYRQGLETQYF
TRBV6-2/TRBV6-3	TRBJ2-7	TRBD1	NA	TGTGCCAGCAGTTGCCGTTGGACAGGGGCTGTCTACGAGCAGTACTTC	CASSCRWTGAVYEQYF
TRBV19	TRBJ2-1	TRBD2	NA	TGTGCCAGTAGCCCCGGGACTAGTTACAATGAGCAGTTCTTC	CASSPGTSYNEQFF
TRBV28	TRBJ2-3	NA	NA	TGTGCCAGCAGTTTCCGCGCGGCGAGTGGTACGCAGTATTTT	CASSFRAASGTQYF
TRBV5-1	TRBJ1-2	NA	NA	TGCGCCAGCAGCGGGCAGGGTGCGGATTATGGCTACACCTTC	CASSGQGADYGYTF
TRBV5-1	TRBJ2-1	TRBD2	NA	TGCGCCAGCAGCCCCGGGACTAGCGGGGAGCAGTTCTTC	CASSPGTSGEQFF
TRBV19	TRBJ2-1	TRBD1	NA	TGTGCCAGTACCCCGGGACAGCGAGTGGATGAGCAGTTCTTC	CASTPGQRVDEQFF
TRBV28	TRBJ2-1	TRBD2	once	TGTGCCAGCAGTTCACTAGCGGGACCCTATGAGCAGTTCTTC	CASSSLAGPYEQFF
TRBV2	TRBJ1-5	TRBD1	NA	TGTGCCAGCAGTGAAGCGCGGACAGGGGCGAGCAATCAGCCCCAGCATTTT	CASSEARTGASNQPQHF
TRBV11-2	TRBJ1-3	TRBD1	few	TGTGCCAGCAGCTATTTCCCAGGGGGCTCTGCTGGAAACACCATATATTTT	CASSYFPGGSAGNTIYF
TRBV19	TRBJ1-1	NA	NA	TGTGCCAGTAGTACCGGACAGTTTCAGCAAGCTTTCTTT	CASSTGQFQQAFF
TRBV5-1	TRBJ1-6	NA	NA	TGCGCCAGCAGCGGCCCAGACTCCTATAATTCACCCCTCCACTTT	CASSGPDSYNSPLHF
TRBV3-1/TRBV3-2	TRBJ1-4	NA	NA	TGTGCCAGCAGCCCCGGGGCAACTAATGAAAAACTGTTTTTT	CASSPGATNEKLFF
TRBV5-1	TRBJ2-7	TRBD1	NA	TGCGCCAGCAGCCCACTTAGCGGGTCGACAGGGGGAGAGCAGTACTTC	CASSPLSGSTGGEQYF
TRBV29-1	TRBJ1-1	NA	many	TGCAGCGTTGAAGGGACATTAGGCACTGAAGCTTTCTTT	CSVEGTLGTEAFF
TRBV3-1/TRBV3-2	TRBJ2-1	TRBD2	many	TGTGCCAGCAGCCAAGTGGGGGGGACGGGTAGCGGGGCCTCCTACAATGAGCAGTTCTTC	CASSQVGGTGSGASYNEQFF
TRBV27	TRBJ2-5	NA	NA	TGTGCCAGCAGTTTATCGTATGCGGGGACCCAGTACTTC	CASSLSYAGTQYF
TRBV27	TRBJ2-4	TRBD2	once	TGTGCCAGCCGAGTGGGGGGGGTCTCGACCAAAAACATTCAGTACTTC	CASRVGGVSTKNIQYF
TRBV19	TRBJ1-2	TRBD1	NA	TGTGCCAGTAGTATCGATCGAGGGACAGGGGCCGGCTACACCTTC	CASSIDRGTGAGYTF
TRBV5-1	TRBJ2-3	NA	NA	TGCGCCAGCAGCCTTGAAGTCGGAGGGGTTGTAAGAACAGATACGCAGTATTTT	CASSLEVGGVVRTDTQYF
TRBV7-9	TRBJ2-1	TRBD2	NA	TGTGCCAGCAGCCGACAACTAGCGGGAGAAGATGAGCAGTTCTTC	CASSRQLAGEDEQFF
TRBV5-1	TRBJ2-5	TRBD1	NA	TGCGCCAGCAGCTTTGGGACAGGAGAGACCCAGTACTTC	CASSFGTGETQYF
TRBV28	TRBJ2-7	TRBD1	NA	TGTGCCAGCAGTTTGACAGGGGGGGCCCCCTCCTACGAGCAGTACTTC	CASSLTGGAPSYEQYF
TRBV12-3/TRBV12-4	TRBJ1-6	NA	NA	TGTGCCAGCAGCCATCCAGCGAGACCCCTCCACTTT	CASSHPARPLHF
TRBV28	TRBJ2-6	NA	NA	TGTGCCAGCAGTTTATTATCAGGGACTGGGGCCAACGTCCTGACTTTC	CASSLLSGTGANVLTF
TRBV19	TRBJ1-5	NA	few	TGTGCCAGTAGTATACTACAGGGCTTTAATCAGCCCCAGCATTTT	CASSILQGFNQPQHF
TRBV4-3	TRBJ2-6	NA	NA	TGCGCCAGCAGCCAAGATCACCGGGCTGGGGCCAACGTCCTGACTTTC	CASSQDHRAGANVLTF
TRBV9	TRBJ2-1	TRBD1	NA	TGTGCCAGCAGCTTATTCCCGCCGGGACAGGGGGACAATGAGCAGTTCTTC	CASSLFPPGQGDNEQFF
TRBV2	TRBJ1-4	TRBD1	NA	TGTGCCAGCAGGGACAGGGACGAAAAACTGTTTTTT	CASRDRDEKLFF
TRBV7-7	TRBJ2-5	NA	NA	TGTGCTAGCAGCTCCGGGCTCAGTGGCGGGGAGACCCAGTACTTC	CASSSGLSGGETQYF